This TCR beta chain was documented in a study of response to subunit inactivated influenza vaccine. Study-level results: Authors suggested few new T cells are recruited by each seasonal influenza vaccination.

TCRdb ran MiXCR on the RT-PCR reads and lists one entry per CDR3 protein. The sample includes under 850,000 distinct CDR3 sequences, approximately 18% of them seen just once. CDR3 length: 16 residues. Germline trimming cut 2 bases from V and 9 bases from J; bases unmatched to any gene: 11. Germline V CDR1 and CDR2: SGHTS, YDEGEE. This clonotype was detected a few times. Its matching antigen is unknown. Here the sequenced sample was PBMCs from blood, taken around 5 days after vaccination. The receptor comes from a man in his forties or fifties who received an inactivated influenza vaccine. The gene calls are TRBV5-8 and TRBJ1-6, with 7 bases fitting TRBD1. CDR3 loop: CASSLSGGTYGSPLHF. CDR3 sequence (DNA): TGTGCCAGCAGCTTATCAGGGGGGACGTATGGTTCACCCCTCCACTTT.